The clone carrying this TCR beta chain has ten or more counts. This entry comes from a study of T cells in Graves' hyperthyroidism and ophthalmopathy. The wider study: Specimen type is peripheral blood, collected at initial diagnosis prior to any treatment.

V was cut by 1 base and J by 1 base, with 10 bases left in between. The CDR3 has 15 amino acids. CDR1 and CDR2 from the germline V gene are SNHLY and FYNNEI. There were TCR beta CDR3 regions amplified from RNA transcripts. Initially, a first-round RT-PCR of the TCR CDR3 employed the HTBI primer set. TCRdb passed the multiplex PCR reads through MiXCR, listing each CDR3 protein once. The sample lists roughly 720,000 distinct CDR3 sequences, roughly a sixth occurring once. This clonotype was obtained from a man aged 45-65 years with Graves' hyperthyroidism. The chain joins TRBV2 to TRBJ2-5; a possible D gene is TRBD1 (6 bases). The specimen was blood. The DNA for the CDR3 is TGTGCCAGCAGTGAAGGGTCGACAGGCCAAGAGACCCAGTACTTC. It yields the protein CASSEGSTGQETQYF.